The 17 T cell receptor beta chains below all came from one sample that was sequenced in a study of blood T cell repertoires in COVID-19. Only in-frame clones appear in the TCRdb table, and some are missing; sequencing was by immunoSEQ multiplex PCR. Of a few hundred thousand clones listed, less than 85% are singletons. Sequencing was performed on peripheral blood. Receptors originate from a man in his sixties who had recovered from COVID-19.

J is TRBJ1-5 and V is TRBV6-6; D remains ambiguous. This CDR3 region has 12 residues. V shed 6 bases and J shed 2 bases, with 5 bases lying between them. Germline lookup yields CDR1 MNHNY and CDR2 SVGAGI (reference sequence). The CDR3 bases are TGTGCCAGCAGGGAGGGCAATCAGCCCCAGCATTTT. Its protein is CASREGNQPQHF.

The chain employs TRBV7-3 and TRBJ2-1; no clear D gene. The V and J ends lost 4 bases and 3 bases respectively, with 7 bases between them. This CDR3 region has 13 residues. Germline-derived CDR1 and CDR2 are SGHTA and FQGTGA. CDR3 region: CASSSTGYNEQFF. The CDR3 DNA reads TGTGCCAGCAGCTCAACCGGCTACAATGAGCAGTTCTTC.

This chain joins TRBV15 and TRBJ2-1; 10 nucleotides agree with TRBD2. The CDR3 covers 15 residues. Germline CDR1 is LNHNV and CDR2 is YYDKDF (reference sequence). The V segment lost 1 base and the J segment 10 bases; nucleotides outside the gene matches: 7. CDR3 region: CATSRAGTSVREQFF. CDR3 coding DNA: TGTGCCACCAGCAGAGCGGGGACTAGCGTTCGGGAGCAGTTCTTC.

The chain combines TRBV30 with TRBJ2-3; TRBD2 matches 8 bases. With 5 bases clipped from V and 3 bases from J, the junction kept 4 bases outside the gene matches. The CDR3 covers 13 residues. Germline V gene lookup returns CDR1 GTSNPN and CDR2 SVGIG (reference sequence). The CDR3 region has the DNA TGTGCCTGGGGAGCGGGAGAGACAGATACGCAGTATTTT. It yields the protein CAWGAGETDTQYF.

This clone was detected a few times. This chain joins TRBV4-1 and TRBJ2-3; the match to TRBD2 covers 8 bases. J was trimmed by 4 bases and V by 0 bases; bases with no gene match: 6. Germline CDR1 MGHRA, CDR2 YSYEKL. The CDR3 has 16 amino acids. In nucleotides, the CDR3 is TGCGCCAGCAGCCAAGATGACGGGAGGGTGCCAGATACGCAGTATTTT. Encoded protein: CASSQDDGRVPDTQYF.

CDR3 nucleotide sequence: TGTGCCAGCAGACCCCCGGGACAGGGAAGAAACACCATATATTTT. Protein sequence: CASRPPGQGRNTIYF. This chain uses TRBV6-5 with TRBJ1-3; 9 bases are a match to TRBD1. The CDR3 sequence is 15 residues long. Germline CDR1 reads MNHEY; CDR2 reads SVGAGI. Trimming removed 6 bases from V and 5 bases from J; junction bases left unmatched: 8.

This sequence joins TRBV5-1 and TRBJ1-1; D call uncertain. Germline values: CDR1 SGHRS, CDR2 YFSETQ. The CDR3 runs 14 residues. The V and J ends lost 7 bases and 1 base respectively, with 14 bases between them. CDR3 sequence reads: CASSRPGPNTEAFF. CDR3 nucleotides: TGCGCCAGCTCTAGGCCGGGTCCGAACACTGAAGCTTTCTTT. Full variable domain (outside the CDR3, taken from reference TRBV5-1 and TRBJ1-1): KAGVTQTPRYLIKTRGQQVTLSCSPISGHRSVSWYQQTPGQGLQFLFEYFSETQRNKGNFPGRFSGRQFSNSRSEMNVSTLELGDSALYLCASSRPGPNTEAFFGQGTRLTVV.

This sequence joins TRBV18 and TRBJ2-2, with 14 bases identical to TRBD2. CDR1 is KGHSH and CDR2 is LQKENI in the germline V gene. J gave up 5 bases and V 3 bases, and 2 bases lay outside the gene matches. The CDR3 is 16 amino acids. CDR3 loop: CASSPGTSGSTGELFF. Written as DNA, the CDR3 is TGTGCCAGCTCACCCGGGACTAGCGGGAGTACCGGGGAGCTGTTTTTT.

This CDR3 reads CASSLAIAGFGGQYNEQFF. The CDR3 coding sequence is TGCGCCAGCAGCTTGGCCATTGCGGGCTTTGGGGGACAATACAATGAGCAGTTCTTC. The chain has TRBV5-1 and TRBJ2-1, with a tentative D call TRBD1 (6 bases). The germline V gene has CDR1 SGHRS and CDR2 YFSETQ. V dropped 0 bases and J dropped 4 bases, with 23 bases sitting between them. The CDR3 contains 19 residues.

This clone was counted between two and nine times. This CDR3 is also generated by other DNA sequences in the sample. For the CDR3, the DNA is TGTGCCAGCAGGCGGACAGCGAACACCGGGGAGCTGTTTTTT. Its protein product is CASRRTANTGELFF. The chain links TRBV6-5 to TRBJ2-2; maybe TRBD1 (6 bases). Looked up from germline, CDR1 is MNHEY and CDR2 is SVGAGI. The germline V and J ends were trimmed by 6 bases and 0 bases, with 8 bases remaining between them. This CDR3 is built from 14 residues.

This sequence joins TRBV11-2 and TRBJ2-3; 12 bases align to TRBD2. Germline CDR1 is SGHAT and CDR2 is FQNNGV. The V gene end was trimmed by 3 bases and the J gene end by 6 bases; junction bases not matched to a gene: 10. The CDR3 runs to 17 residues. CDR3 nucleotide sequence: TGTGCCAGCAGCTTTCACCGACTAGCGGGGGCCAGGGATACGCAGTATTTT. Protein product: CASSFHRLAGARDTQYF.

The chain recombines TRBV11-2 with TRBJ1-4; the D is unclear. The germline V gene encodes CDR1 SGHAT and CDR2 FQNNGV. The germline V and J ends were trimmed by 1 base and 6 bases, with 6 bases remaining between them. This CDR3 is built from 13 residues. The CDR3 region is CASSLAPHEKLFF. The CDR3 nucleotides are TGTGCCAGCAGCTTAGCCCCTCATGAAAAACTGTTTTTT. The complete variable domain, with remaining parts taken from reference TRBV11-2 and TRBJ1-4, reads EAGVAQSPRYKIIEKRQSVAFWCNPISGHATLYWYQQILGQGPKLLIQFQNNGVVDDSQLPKDRFSAERLKGVDSTLKIQPAKLEDSAVYLCASSLAPHEKLFFGSGTQLSVL.

The genes are TRBV2 and TRBJ1-2; 9 positions agree with TRBD1. Per the germline V gene, CDR1 is SNHLY and CDR2 is FYNNEI. The V and J ends lost 5 bases and 7 bases, in that order; junction bases with no gene match: 2. This CDR3 has 12 amino acids. The CDR3 coding sequence is TGTGCCAGCAGTATGACAGGGGGTGGCTACACCTTC. This gives the protein CASSMTGGGYTF.

In this sample, this clone turned up once. The chain joins TRBV29-1 to TRBJ1-2; tentatively, D is TRBD1 (6 bases). Trimming took off 6 bases at V and 8 bases at J, with 16 bases between the two ends. The V gene's germline CDR1 is SQVTM and CDR2 ANQGSEA. The CDR3 is made up of 12 amino acids. The CDR3, as DNA: TGCAGCGTCCTGCTGGACAGTAACGGCTACACCTTC. It codes for CSVLLDSNGYTF.

The chain is built from TRBV5-5 and TRBJ1-2; 8 nucleotides line up with TRBD1. In germline, CDR1 is SGHKS, CDR2 YYEKEE (reference sequence). This CDR3 region has 18 residues. The junction had 16 bases not matched to a gene; V was cut back by 4 bases and J by 2 bases. The CDR3 is CASSPGQGFGPENYGYTF. The CDR3 nucleotides are TGTGCCAGCAGCCCCGGACAGGGTTTTGGCCCTGAGAACTATGGCTACACCTTC.

The rearrangement joins TRBV6-5 to TRBJ1-5, with D possibly matching TRBD1 (6 bases). CDR3 size: 14 residues. The germline gives CDR1 MNHEY, CDR2 SVGAGI. Deletions cut 6 bases from V and 0 bases from J, with 9 bases between. CDR3 DNA: TGTGCCAGCAGACAACAGGGTAGCAATCAGCCCCAGCATTTT. Protein product: CASRQQGSNQPQHF.

The chain joins TRBV28 to TRBJ1-1; 11 positions agree with TRBD1. The CDR3 sequence is 14 residues long. J was trimmed by 5 bases and V by 6 bases; bases with no gene match: 5. Germline-derived CDR1 and CDR2 are MDHEN and SYDVKM. The CDR3 is CASRWTGGRTEAFF. Here the CDR3 DNA reads TGTGCCAGCAGATGGACAGGGGGCAGAACTGAAGCTTTCTTT.